This entry lists 31 T cell receptor beta chains sequenced from one sample in a study of CD8+ T cells in alopecia areata. Extraction and reverse transcription of RNA yielded cDNA as the sequencing template. TCRdb's table, derived via immunoSEQ multiplex PCR, lists solely in-frame clones and lacks some. The sample has 140,000 to 150,000 clones, approximately 65% seen once. The sequenced sample was CD8+ T cells sorted from blood. All receptors derive from a human donor in good health.

The V call is TRBV6-4, the J call TRBJ2-3; TRBD2 might be the D (5 bases). Germline V gene sequence: CDR1 MRHNA, CDR2 SNTAGT. Trimming shortened V by 5 bases and J by 0 bases, and 9 bases separated the two germline ends. This CDR3 is built from 14 residues. In DNA form, the CDR3 reads TGTGCCAGCAGTTTTAGCGCTAGCACAGATACGCAGTATTTT. Translated: CASSFSASTDTQYF.

This clone has more than one count but fewer than ten. J is TRBJ2-4 and V is TRBV29-1; D assignment may be TRBD1 or TRBD2 (5 bases each). This CDR3 contains 17 residues. V dropped 3 bases and J dropped 3 bases, with 21 bases sitting between them. CDR1 SQVTM and CDR2 ANQGSEA come from the germline V gene. CDR3 nucleotides: TGCAGCGTTGAGGGACGAGGCCCGTCGTCGGACAAAAACATTCAGTACTTC. Translated, it gives CSVEGRGPSSDKNIQYF.

A single count supports this clone. The rearrangement joins TRBV29-1 to TRBJ2-7; D call uncertain. Germline CDR1 and CDR2: SQVTM and ANQGSEA. The CDR3 runs 12 residues. V lost 4 bases and J lost 0, with 7 bases in between. CDR3 in amino acids: CSVVPSSYEQYF. In DNA form, the CDR3 reads TGCAGCGTTGTTCCTAGCTCCTACGAGCAGTACTTC.

The V and J genes are TRBV7-8 and TRBJ2-3; 12 bases align to TRBD2. With V trimmed by 2 bases and J by 3 bases, 3 bases remained unmatched. There are 16 residues in the CDR3. CDR1 and CDR2 from the germline V gene are SGHVS and FQNEAQ. The CDR3: CASSLLAGGPTDTQYF. The DNA of the CDR3 is TGTGCCAGCAGCTTACTAGCGGGAGGGCCGACAGATACGCAGTATTTT.

This clone was recorded once. This chain uses TRBV28 with TRBJ2-7; no firm D call. V shed 5 bases and J shed 3 bases, with 8 bases lying between them. The germline gives CDR1 MDHEN, CDR2 SYDVKM. This CDR3 is built from 12 residues. CDR3 sequence (DNA): TGTGCCAGCAGTCCCGACCTCTACGAGCAGTACTTC. Its translation: CASSPDLYEQYF.

The J gene is TRBJ2-2, the V gene TRBV25-1; D perhaps matches TRBD2 (5 bases). Trimming removed 1 base at V and 3 bases at J, with 9 bases between. CDR3 length equals 15 residues. Germline-derived CDR1 and CDR2 are MGHDK and SYGVNS. The DNA for the CDR3 is TGTGCCAGCAGTGAATGGTGGGAGCACACCGGGGAGCTGTTTTTT. Its protein product is CASSEWWEHTGELFF.

The chain recombines TRBV30 with TRBJ2-7; D gene unclear. Germline CDR1 is GTSNPN and CDR2 is SVGIG (reference sequence). Trimming took 7 bases from V and 0 from J, leaving 13 bases between them. This CDR3 contains 13 residues. The CDR3 region has the DNA TGTGCCTTACGTCGGGTGAGCTCCTACGAGCAGTACTTC. Translating gives CALRRVSSYEQYF.

CDR3 protein: CASSFGEGPFF. Written as DNA, the CDR3 is TGCGCCAGCAGCTTTGGGGAGGGTCCGTTCTTC. The genes are TRBV5-1 and TRBJ2-1, with 7 bases identical to TRBD2. V dropped 2 bases and J dropped 15; count of bases not matched to a gene: 5. CDR1 and CDR2 (germline): SGHRS, YFSETQ. CDR3 length equals 11 residues.

This clone was counted a few times. This chain uses TRBV29-1 with TRBJ2-1, with no clear D. The CDR3 has 12 residues. Germline CDR1 is SQVTM and CDR2 is ANQGSEA. Trimming removed 0 bases from V and 10 bases from J, with 10 bases in between. The CDR3 DNA reads TGCAGCGTTGAAGACACAGCCCAGGAGCAGTTCTTC. Its translation: CSVEDTAQEQFF.

The sample holds a few counts of this clone. The chain has TRBV4-1 and TRBJ2-7; tentative D call: TRBD1 (5 bases). Germline V gene data show CDR1 as MGHRA and CDR2 as YSYEKL. This CDR3 comprises 13 residues. The ends were cut back, 4 bases at V and 3 bases at J, with 10 bases in the middle. CDR3 protein: CASSPKRGYEQYF. The CDR3 DNA follows: TGCGCCAGCAGCCCAAAAAGGGGCTACGAGCAGTACTTC.

The gene calls are TRBV5-1 and TRBJ1-1, with D uncertain. V was shortened by 4 bases and J by 1 base, with 8 bases between the two germline ends. CDR1 and CDR2 (germline): SGHRS, YFSETQ. The CDR3 contains 13 residues. CDR3 coding DNA: TGCGCCAGCAGCGAGGCGACGAACACTGAAGCTTTCTTT. It is translated as CASSEATNTEAFF.

V and J are TRBV25-1 and TRBJ1-4; weak D call: TRBD1 (5 bases). V was clipped by 0 bases and J by 3 bases, with 14 bases between them. The CDR3 has 17 amino acids. Germline CDR1 and CDR2: MGHDK and SYGVNS. Here the CDR3 reads CASSEYREGVPNEKLFF. The DNA for the CDR3 is TGTGCCAGCAGTGAATATCGGGAAGGGGTTCCTAATGAAAAACTGTTTTTT.

The CDR3 reads CASSPQQGTGELFF. As DNA, the CDR3 is TGTGCCAGCAGCCCCCAACAGGGTACCGGGGAGCTGTTTTTT. This sequence joins TRBV7-6 and TRBJ2-2; maybe TRBD1 (6 bases). The CDR3 runs to 14 residues. Germline V gene lookup returns CDR1 SGHVS and CDR2 FNYEAQ. V lost 5 bases to trimming and J lost 5 bases, with 12 bases between them.

The genes are TRBV21-1 and TRBJ1-1. TRBV21-1 is classified as a pseudogene. The CDR3 is 15 amino acids. CDR3 in DNA: TGTGCCAGCAGCAAAGGGGCAGGGACTGACACTGAAGCTTTCTTT. Protein product: CASSKGAGTDTEAFF.

This chain uses TRBV5-1 with TRBJ2-7; TRBD2 might be the D (6 bases). CDR3 length: 12 residues. The V end was cut by 3 bases, the J end by 7 bases, with 11 bases between. Looked up from germline, CDR1 is SGHRS and CDR2 is YFSETQ. The CDR3 bases are TGCGCCAGCAGCTCCACTAGCAGAGAGCAGTACTTC. Translated, it gives CASSSTSREQYF.

The DNA for the CDR3 is TGTGCCAGCCTTGGGACTGGGGACTACGAGCAGTACTTC. This sequence encodes CASLGTGDYEQYF. The rearrangement uses TRBV19 and TRBJ2-7; maybe TRBD2 (6 bases). The CDR3 has 13 amino acids. Germline CDR1 reads LNHDA; CDR2 reads SQIVND (reference sequence). V dropped 9 bases and J dropped 3 bases, with 15 bases sitting between them.

In its sample, this clone was seen a few times. V is TRBV29-1 and J is TRBJ2-1, with 7 bases lining up with TRBD2. Looked up from germline, CDR1 is SQVTM and CDR2 is ANQGSEA. CDR3 length equals 14 residues. The ends lost 1 base at V and 4 bases at J; junction bases unmatched: 4. The CDR3 region has the DNA TGCAGCGTTGAAGGGCTAGCGGTATACAATGAGCAGTTCTTC. It specifies CSVEGLAVYNEQFF.

The chain joins TRBV30 to TRBJ1-1; no definite D call. In germline, CDR1 is GTSNPN, CDR2 SVGIG (reference sequence). The CDR3 length is 11 residues. With 3 bases removed from V and 4 bases from J, the gap between germline ends came to 6 bases. CDR3 region: CAWSSRTEAFF. CDR3 in DNA: TGTGCCTGGAGCTCTCGCACTGAAGCTTTCTTT.

This rearrangement joins TRBV7-9 to TRBJ2-1, with a tentative D call TRBD2 (5 bases). V was clipped by 5 bases and J by 8 bases, with 19 bases between them. The CDR3 consists of 15 residues. Germline V lookup: CDR1 SEHNR, CDR2 FQNEAQ (reference sequence). The CDR3 DNA reads TGTGCCAGCAGCCCTCGCCGACGGGGAAGGGATGAGCAGTTCTTC. Its translation: CASSPRRRGRDEQFF.

The chain recombines TRBV6-1 with TRBJ2-7; possibly TRBD1 for D (5 bases). This CDR3 has 13 amino acids. CDR1 is MNHNS, CDR2 SASEGT, per germline. The V gene lost 3 bases and the J gene lost 2 bases, with 8 bases spanning the gap. The CDR3: CASSETATYEQYF. For the CDR3, the DNA is TGTGCCAGCAGTGAGACAGCCACCTACGAGCAGTACTTC.

This clone has just one count. J is TRBJ2-2 and V is TRBV29-1; weak D call: TRBD1 (6 bases). From germline, CDR1 is SQVTM and CDR2 ANQGSEA. The length of the CDR3 is 14 residues. V was pared by 7 bases and J by 6 bases, with 18 bases between. The CDR3 region has the DNA TGCAGCGGCAGAACGCAGGGGCGCGCCGGGGAGCTGTTTTTT. Amino acids: CSGRTQGRAGELFF.

This clone was recorded a few times. The gene calls are TRBV6-5 and TRBJ2-1; D is perhaps TRBD2 (5 bases). Germline assignment: CDR1 MNHEY and CDR2 SVGAGI. The CDR3 runs to 13 residues. The germline V and J ends were trimmed by 1 base and 9 bases, with 10 bases remaining between them. CDR3 residues: CASSYYPEGEQFF. The CDR3 nucleotides read TGTGCCAGCAGTTACTACCCCGAGGGTGAGCAGTTCTTC.

The rearrangement joins TRBV4-1 to TRBJ1-5; a possible D gene is TRBD1 (6 bases). The V gene's germline CDR1 is MGHRA and CDR2 YSYEKL. V was pared by 0 bases and J by 6 bases, with 15 bases between. CDR3 size: 16 residues. The CDR3 bases are TGCGCCAGCAGCCAAGATCCACAGGGCGGGCGTCAGCCCCAGCATTTT. This encodes CASSQDPQGGRQPQHF.

The chain couples TRBV15 to TRBJ2-3; 10 bases are a match to TRBD2. Germline V gives CDR1 LNHNV, CDR2 YYDKDF (reference sequence). This CDR3 has 17 residues. The trim removed 0 bases at V and 3 bases at J, leaving 6 bases unmatched. This CDR3 reads CATSRDQLAGVTDTQYF. The CDR3 region has the DNA TGTGCCACCAGCAGAGATCAGCTAGCGGGAGTTACAGATACGCAGTATTTT.

This clone has only a few counts. The CDR3: CSVGGLEGSSYEQYF. DNA for the CDR3: TGCAGCGTTGGGGGCCTTGAGGGGAGCTCCTACGAGCAGTACTTC. This sequence joins TRBV29-1 and TRBJ2-7, with D perhaps being TRBD1 or TRBD2 (5 bases each). The germline CDR1 and CDR2 sequences are SQVTM and ANQGSEA. Between the trimmed V and J ends, which lost 4 bases and 0 bases, there was a span of 16 bases. The CDR3 loop spans 15 amino acids.

CDR3 loop: CASSLVITEQFF. The CDR3, as DNA: TGTGCCAGCAGTTTGGTTATAACCGAGCAGTTCTTC. This chain links TRBV28 with TRBJ2-1; unclear D gene. The V gene lost 3 bases and the J gene lost 10 bases, with 10 bases spanning the gap. Germline loops: CDR1 MDHEN, CDR2 SYDVKM. This CDR3 is 12 amino acids long.

J is TRBJ2-7 and V is TRBV5-1; the match to TRBD2 covers 7 bases. After removal of 4 bases from V and 1 base from J, the junction contained 11 bases not matched to a gene. CDR1 and CDR2 from the germline V gene are SGHRS and YFSETQ. The CDR3 has 16 residues. The CDR3 DNA follows: TGCGCCAGCAGCCTGGGGCCTAGCGGACAATCCTACGAGCAGTACTTC. Encoded protein: CASSLGPSGQSYEQYF.

The J gene is TRBJ1-2, the V gene TRBV6-5, with 9 nucleotides matching TRBD1. The J segment lost 4 bases and the V segment lost 6 bases, leaving 6 bases of the junction unmatched. This CDR3 has 14 amino acids. Germline V gene lookup returns CDR1 MNHEY and CDR2 SVGAGI. This chain's CDR3 is CASSPGTGFYGYTF. CDR3 DNA sequence: TGTGCCAGCAGCCCCGGGACAGGGTTCTATGGCTACACCTTC.

Details on this clone: Other DNA sequences in the sample encode the same CDR3. The DNA for the CDR3 is TGTGCCAGCAGCTTAGTTGGCGGTTCCTACAATGAGCAGTTCTTC. Translating it yields CASSLVGGSYNEQFF. J is TRBJ2-1 and V is TRBV7-6; unclear D gene. Germline V lookup: CDR1 SGHVS, CDR2 FNYEAQ. The CDR3 totals 15 residues. V lost 1 base, J lost 1 base, and 8 bases lay in between.

The chain is built from TRBV6-5 and TRBJ2-1, with D possibly being TRBD1 (5 bases). The CDR3 has 13 residues. Germline V lookup: CDR1 MNHEY, CDR2 SVGAGI. Trimming took 6 bases from V and 2 from J, leaving 8 bases between them. DNA of the CDR3: TGTGCCAGCAGGGCGACAGCCTACAATGAGCAGTTCTTC. Protein sequence: CASRATAYNEQFF.

The sample holds a few counts of this clone. The chain joins TRBV9 to TRBJ2-3; 13 nucleotides agree with TRBD2. Germline trimming cut 3 bases from V and 7 bases from J; bases unmatched to any gene: 8. Germline V gene lookup returns CDR1 SGDLS and CDR2 YYNGEE. The CDR3 is 16 amino acids. CDR3: CASSAPRTSGSYTQYF. In DNA form, the CDR3 reads TGTGCCAGCAGCGCACCGAGGACTAGCGGGAGTTATACGCAGTATTTT. The complete variable domain, with remaining parts taken from reference TRBV9 and TRBJ2-3, reads DSGVTQTPKHLITATGQRVTLRCSPRSGDLSVYWYQQSLDQGLQFLIQYYNGEERAKGNILERFSAQQFPDLHSELNLSSLELGDSALYFCASSAPRTSGSYTQYFGPGTRLTVL.